The T cell receptor (beta chain) described here comes from a study of neurological immune-mediated disorders. Per germline, CDR1 DFQATT and CDR2 SNEGSKA (reference sequence). Between the trimmed V and J ends, which lost 0 bases and 4 bases, there was a span of 16 bases. This CDR3 is 15 amino acids long. The time point is: longitudinal time-point 3. The unsorted libraries had their origin in 2 million PBMCs stored at -80 C. Per sequencing run, 15-18 subjects together gave over 170 million TCR-beta sequences. MiXCR, run by TCRdb on the 5' RACE reads, gives a single entry per CDR3 protein. The table lists 85,000 to 110,000 distinct CDR3 sequences, 9.5% to 14% of them singletons. The table lists this clonotype with a few counts.

This TCR was recovered from a female donor with HTLV-1-associated myelopathy (HAM/TSP). The sequencing input was PBMCs. The chain carries TRBV20-1 and TRBJ2-7; D could derive from TRBD1 or TRBD2 (6 bases each). DNA of the CDR3: TGCAGTGCTAGAGATCCCGGGGGCTTTGGTTACGAGCAGTACTTC. Amino acids: CSARDPGGFGYEQYF.